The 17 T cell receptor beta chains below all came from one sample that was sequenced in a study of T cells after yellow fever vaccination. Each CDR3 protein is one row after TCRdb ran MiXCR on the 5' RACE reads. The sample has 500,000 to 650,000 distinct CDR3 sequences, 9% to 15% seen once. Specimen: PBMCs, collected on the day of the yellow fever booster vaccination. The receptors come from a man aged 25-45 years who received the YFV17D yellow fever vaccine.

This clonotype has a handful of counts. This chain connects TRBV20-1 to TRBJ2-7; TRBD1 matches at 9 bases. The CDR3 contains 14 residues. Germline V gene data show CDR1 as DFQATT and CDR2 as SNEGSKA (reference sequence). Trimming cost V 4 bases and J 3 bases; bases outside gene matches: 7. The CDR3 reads CSATDGTGIYEQYF. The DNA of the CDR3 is TGCAGTGCTACCGACGGGACAGGGATCTACGAGCAGTACTTC.

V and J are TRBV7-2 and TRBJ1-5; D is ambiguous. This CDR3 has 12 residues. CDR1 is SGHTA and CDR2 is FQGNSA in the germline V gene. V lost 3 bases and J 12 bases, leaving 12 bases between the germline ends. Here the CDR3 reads CASSFAATYQHF. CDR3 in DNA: TGTGCCAGCAGCTTCGCAGCGACCTACCAGCATTTT.

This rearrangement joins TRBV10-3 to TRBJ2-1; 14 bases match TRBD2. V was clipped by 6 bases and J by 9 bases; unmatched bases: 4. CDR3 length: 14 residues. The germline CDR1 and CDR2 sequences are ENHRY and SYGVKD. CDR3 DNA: TGTGCCATCAGGGGGACTAGCGGGAGACTTGAGCAGTTCTTC. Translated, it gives CAIRGTSGRLEQFF.

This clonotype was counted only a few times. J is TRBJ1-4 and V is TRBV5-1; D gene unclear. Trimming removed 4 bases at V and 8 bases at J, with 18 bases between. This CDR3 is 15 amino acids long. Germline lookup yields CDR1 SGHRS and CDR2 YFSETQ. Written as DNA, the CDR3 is TGCGCCAGCAGCCCGGGTGGGCTCCAGGAAGAAAAACTGTTTTTT. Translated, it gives CASSPGGLQEEKLFF.

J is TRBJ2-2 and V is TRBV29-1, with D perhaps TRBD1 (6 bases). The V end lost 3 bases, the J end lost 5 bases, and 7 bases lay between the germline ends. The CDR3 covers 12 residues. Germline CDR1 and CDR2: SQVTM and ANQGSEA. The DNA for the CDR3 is TGCAGCGTTGAGAGGGGGACCGGGGAGCTGTTTTTT. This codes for CSVERGTGELFF.

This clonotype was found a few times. The CDR3 here is CASSLIAAGGNEQFF. CDR3 nucleotide sequence: TGTGCCAGCAGCTTGATCGCGGCGGGGGGCAATGAGCAGTTCTTC. V is TRBV5-5 and J is TRBJ2-1, with 8 bases fitting TRBD2. Germline V gene data show CDR1 as SGHKS and CDR2 as YYEKEE (reference sequence). With V trimmed by 1 base and J by 6 bases, 6 bases remained unmatched. The CDR3 spans 15 residues.

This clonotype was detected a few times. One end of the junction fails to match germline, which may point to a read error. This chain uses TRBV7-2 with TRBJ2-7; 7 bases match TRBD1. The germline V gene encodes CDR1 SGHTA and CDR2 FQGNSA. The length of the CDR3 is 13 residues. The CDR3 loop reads CASSFQKTGPIHF. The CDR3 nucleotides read TGTGCCAGCAGCTTCCAAAAGACAGGGCCGATTCACTTC.

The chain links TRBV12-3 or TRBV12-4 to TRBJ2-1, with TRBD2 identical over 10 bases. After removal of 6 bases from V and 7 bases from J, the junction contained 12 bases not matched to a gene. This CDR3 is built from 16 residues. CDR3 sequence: CASSFPSVLAGNEQFF. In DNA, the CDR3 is TGTGCCAGCAGCTTCCCCTCGGTACTAGCGGGAAATGAGCAGTTCTTC.

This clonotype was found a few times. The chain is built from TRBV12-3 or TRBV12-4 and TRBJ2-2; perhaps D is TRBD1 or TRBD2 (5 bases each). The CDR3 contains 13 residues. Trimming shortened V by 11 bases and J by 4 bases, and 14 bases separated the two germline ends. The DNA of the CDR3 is TGTGCCTACGACCGGGACCCCACCGGGGAGCTGTTTTTT. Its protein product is CAYDRDPTGELFF.

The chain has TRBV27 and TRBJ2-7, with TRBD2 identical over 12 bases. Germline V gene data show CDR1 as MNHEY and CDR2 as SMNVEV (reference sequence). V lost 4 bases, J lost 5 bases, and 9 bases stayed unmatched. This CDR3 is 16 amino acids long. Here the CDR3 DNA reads TGTGCCAGCAGTTCCCACTCTAGCGGGAGGGCCCACGAGCAGTACTTC. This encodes CASSSHSSGRAHEQYF.

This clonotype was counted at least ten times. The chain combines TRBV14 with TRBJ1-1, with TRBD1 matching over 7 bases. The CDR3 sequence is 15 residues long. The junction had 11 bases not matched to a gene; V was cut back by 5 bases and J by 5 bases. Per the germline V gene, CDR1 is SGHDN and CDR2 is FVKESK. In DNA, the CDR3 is TGTGCCAGCAGCTGGCGACAGGGAGCGGGAACTGAAGCTTTCTTT. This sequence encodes CASSWRQGAGTEAFF. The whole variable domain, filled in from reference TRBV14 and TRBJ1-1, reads EAGVTQFPSHSVIEKGQTVTLRCDPISGHDNLYWYRRVMGKEIKFLLHFVKESKQDESGMPNNRFLAERTGGTYSTLKVQPAELEDSGVYFCASSWRQGAGTEAFFGQGTRLTVV.

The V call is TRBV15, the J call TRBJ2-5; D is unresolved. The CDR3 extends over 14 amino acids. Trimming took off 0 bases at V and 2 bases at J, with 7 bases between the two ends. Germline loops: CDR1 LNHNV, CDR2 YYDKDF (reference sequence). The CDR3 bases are TGTGCCACCAGCAGAGAGGCAGGTCAAGAGACCCAGTACTTC. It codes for CATSREAGQETQYF.

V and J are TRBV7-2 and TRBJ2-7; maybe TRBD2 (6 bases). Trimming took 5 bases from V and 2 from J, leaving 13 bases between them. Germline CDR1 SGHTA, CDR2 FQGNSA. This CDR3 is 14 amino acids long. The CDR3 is CASSPHGGTYEQYF. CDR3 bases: TGTGCCAGCAGCCCCCACGGCGGGACCTACGAGCAGTACTTC.

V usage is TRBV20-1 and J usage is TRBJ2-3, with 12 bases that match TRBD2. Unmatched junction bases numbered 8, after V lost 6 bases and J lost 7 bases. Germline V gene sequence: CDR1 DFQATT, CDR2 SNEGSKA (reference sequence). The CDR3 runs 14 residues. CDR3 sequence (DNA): TGCAGTGCCGTACTAGCGGGAGGAGACCATACGCAGTATTTT. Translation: CSAVLAGGDHTQYF.

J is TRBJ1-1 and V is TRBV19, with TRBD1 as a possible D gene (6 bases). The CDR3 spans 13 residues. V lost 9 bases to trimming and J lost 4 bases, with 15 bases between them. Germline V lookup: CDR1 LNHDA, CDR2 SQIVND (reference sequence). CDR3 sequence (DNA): TGTGCCAGCAGGAGGGGGGGAATCACTGAAGCTTTCTTT. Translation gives CASRRGGITEAFF.

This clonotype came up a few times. The CDR3 bases are TGTGCCAGCAAACAGAGACTAGCGATCGCAGATACGCAGTATTTT. It is translated as CASKQRLAIADTQYF. The gene calls are TRBV2 and TRBJ2-3; 8 nucleotides align to TRBD2. The CDR3 extends over 15 amino acids. Germline V gene lookup returns CDR1 SNHLY and CDR2 FYNNEI. V trimming: 7 bases; J trimming: 4 bases; junction bases outside the gene matches: 10. Full variable domain (missing parts from reference TRBV2 and TRBJ2-3): EPEVTQTPSHQVTQMGQEVILRCVPISNHLYFYWYRQILGQKVEFLVSFYNNEISEKSEIFDDQFSVERPDGSNFTLKIRSTKLEDSAMYFCASKQRLAIADTQYFGPGTRLTVL.

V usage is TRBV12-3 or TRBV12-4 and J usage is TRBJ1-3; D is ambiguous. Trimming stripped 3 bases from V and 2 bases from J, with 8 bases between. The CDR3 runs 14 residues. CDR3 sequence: CASSFGITGNTIYF. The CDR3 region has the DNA TGTGCCAGCAGTTTTGGGATTACTGGAAACACCATATATTTT.